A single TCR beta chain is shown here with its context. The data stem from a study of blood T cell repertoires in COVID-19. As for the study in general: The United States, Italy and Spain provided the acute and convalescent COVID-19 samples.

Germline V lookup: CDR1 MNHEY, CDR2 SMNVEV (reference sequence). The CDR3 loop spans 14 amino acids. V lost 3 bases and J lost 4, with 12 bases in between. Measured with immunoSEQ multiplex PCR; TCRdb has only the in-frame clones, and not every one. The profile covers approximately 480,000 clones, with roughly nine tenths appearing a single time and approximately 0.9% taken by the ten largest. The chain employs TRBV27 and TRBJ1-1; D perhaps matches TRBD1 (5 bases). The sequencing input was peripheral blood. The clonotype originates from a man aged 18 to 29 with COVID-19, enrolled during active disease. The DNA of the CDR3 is TGTGCCAGCAGTTTGGCGGGGGGGACCACTGAAGCTTTCTTT. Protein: CASSLAGGTTEAFF.